This entry describes one TCR beta chain. Its antigen is currently unknown. The table came from immunoSEQ multiplex PCR; TCRdb's copy has only in-frame clones and leaves some out. The table has hundreds of thousands of clones, 75% to 90% seen once. This entry comes from a study of Ad26.COV2.S vaccination and SARS-CoV-2 variants. Whole-study results and caveats: Placebo and vaccine recipients had non-spike TCR breadth that was similar.

Regarding treatment: around 19 received Ad26.COV2.S at low or high dose, single or two shots; 5 received placebo; per-sample allocation not given. Day 63 after the first vaccine or placebo injection was the time point for sampling. The CDR3 runs to 14 residues. The V segment lost 4 bases and the J segment 0 bases; nucleotides outside the gene matches: 3. The germline CDR1 and CDR2 sequences are SGHVS and FQNEAQ. The chain combines TRBV7-8 with TRBJ2-7, with 7 bases aligning to TRBD1. This receptor was identified in a person between 18 and 65 years old who received the Ad26.COV2.S COVID-19 vaccine or a placebo. The specimen comprised peripheral blood, sampled in a trial of Ad26.COV2.S vaccine versus placebo. For the CDR3, the DNA is TGTGCCAGCAGCTCGGACAGGAGCTCCTACGAGCAGTACTTC. It specifies CASSSDRSSYEQYF.